The present T cell receptor beta chain was sequenced within a study of blood T cells in healthy people across ages. Overall study results and limits: Fewer expanded clones and more diversity marked long-lived versus aged donors.

Notes on this clonotype: Its antigen is undetermined.

Roughly 10 milliliters of peripheral blood were drawn from each donor into EDTA-treated tubes. Every sample had a minimum of 6 million PBMCs isolated. Primed by a sample-barcoded 5' primer and a J-beta primer mix, a second PCR proceeded for 7 to 11 cycles. A single record per CDR3 protein comes from TCRdb applying MiXCR to the 5' RACE reads. The top ten hold 7% to 9% of the sample, which has roughly 1,500,000 distinct CDR3 sequences, around two fifths seen once. CDR3 length: 14 amino acids. Germline V lookup: CDR1 SQVTM, CDR2 ANQGSEA. V lost 5 bases and J lost 4; bases outside the gene matches: 4. The chain joins TRBV29-1 to TRBJ1-4, with 10 bases matching TRBD1. The TCR was taken from a woman aged 18-29 years in good health. The sequenced sample was blood. The CDR3 bases are TGCAGCGTTCGGACAGGGGGGCGTAATGAAAAACTGTTTTTT. This codes for CSVRTGGRNEKLFF.